The 7 T cell receptor beta chains given below trace back to one sample, sequenced in a study of blood T cells in healthy people across ages. It was with a sample-barcoded 5' primer and a J-beta primer mix that a second PCR of roughly 7 to 11 cycles was run. TCRdb redid the calling of the 5' RACE reads with MiXCR, one entry per CDR3 protein. Among roughly 2 million distinct CDR3 sequences listed, around half were seen once. Specimen: blood. The receptors shown here come from a woman in her 40s in good health.

The V gene is TRBV12-3 or TRBV12-4, the J gene TRBJ1-2; D gene uncertain. V was cut by 4 bases and J by 4 bases, with 16 bases left in between. This CDR3 contains 15 residues. The CDR3 protein is CASSCGGRRTYGYTF. CDR3 sequence (DNA): TGTGCCAGCAGTTGCGGTGGCAGAAGAACCTATGGCTACACCTTC.

This chain connects TRBV5-5 to TRBJ2-4, with D possibly being TRBD1 or TRBD2 (5 bases each). Germline CDR1 and CDR2: SGHKS and YYEKEE (reference sequence). CDR3 length equals 13 residues. V lost 3 bases and J 7 bases, leaving 11 bases between the germline ends. The CDR3: CASSSSWGNIQYF. CDR3 nucleotide sequence: TGTGCCAGCAGCTCATCGTGGGGGAACATTCAGTACTTC.

The gene calls are TRBV9 and TRBJ2-1, with 9 bases lining up with TRBD2. The CDR3 loop spans 13 amino acids. The V gene end was trimmed by 2 bases and the J gene end by 11 bases; junction bases not matched to a gene: 5. Per the germline V gene, CDR1 is SGDLS and CDR2 is YYNGEE. The chain's CDR3 is CASSVTSGGKQFF. CDR3 bases: TGTGCCAGCAGCGTGACTAGCGGAGGGAAGCAGTTCTTC.

A few counts support this clonotype. This rearrangement joins TRBV20-1 to TRBJ2-4; D unclear. The CDR3 is 12 amino acids. V lost 0 bases and J lost 9, with 9 bases in between. Germline V gene sequence: CDR1 DFQATT, CDR2 SNEGSKA (reference sequence). Here the CDR3 DNA reads TGCAGTGCTAGAGATTCCAGTGGCATTCAGTACTTC. It specifies CSARDSSGIQYF.

This CDR3 reads CASRGTGFQETQYF. CDR3 coding DNA: TGTGCCAGCAGGGGGACCGGATTCCAAGAGACCCAGTACTTC. The rearrangement links TRBV25-1 to TRBJ2-5, with D possibly being TRBD1 or TRBD2 (5 bases each). Germline assignment: CDR1 MGHDK and CDR2 SYGVNS. The CDR3 covers 14 residues. Trimming pared 6 bases from V and 1 base from J, leaving 12 bases between.

This clonotype was counted between two and nine times. This chain links TRBV18 with TRBJ2-7; 11 bases line up with TRBD1. This CDR3 comprises 13 residues. The trim removed 8 bases at V and 7 bases at J, leaving 7 bases unmatched. CDR1 and CDR2 (germline): KGHSH, LQKENI. CDR3 region: CASSPRDRGEQYF. DNA for the CDR3: TGTGCCAGCAGCCCCCGGGACAGGGGGGAGCAGTACTTC.

V is TRBV5-1 and J is TRBJ2-1; D remains unclear. Germline CDR1 SGHRS, CDR2 YFSETQ. The V gene lost 4 bases and the J gene lost 7 bases, with 12 bases spanning the gap. CDR3 size: 13 residues. The CDR3 DNA is TGCGCCAGCAGCAGGGCTGTTGGGAATGAGCAGTTCTTC. Encoded protein: CASSRAVGNEQFF.